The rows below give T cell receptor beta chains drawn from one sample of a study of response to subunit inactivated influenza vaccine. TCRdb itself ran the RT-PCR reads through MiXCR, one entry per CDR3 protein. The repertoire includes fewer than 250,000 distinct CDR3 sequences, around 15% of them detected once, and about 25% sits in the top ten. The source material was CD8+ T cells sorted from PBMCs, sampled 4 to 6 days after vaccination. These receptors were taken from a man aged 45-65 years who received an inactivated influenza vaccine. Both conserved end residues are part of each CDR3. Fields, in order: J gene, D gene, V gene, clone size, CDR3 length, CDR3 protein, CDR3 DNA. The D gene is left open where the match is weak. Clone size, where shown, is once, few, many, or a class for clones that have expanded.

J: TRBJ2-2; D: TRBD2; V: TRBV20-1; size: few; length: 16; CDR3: CSARDSTSGYAGELFF; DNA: TGCAGTGCTAGAGATTCGACTAGCGGTTATGCCGGGGAGCTGTTTTTT
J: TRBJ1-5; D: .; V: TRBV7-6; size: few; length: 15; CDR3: CASSLGGTPNQPQHF; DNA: TGTGCCAGCAGCTTAGGAGGGACACCTAATCAGCCCCAGCATTTT
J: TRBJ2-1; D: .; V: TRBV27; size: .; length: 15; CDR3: CASSLSQANYNEQFF; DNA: TGTGCCAGCAGTTTATCGCAGGCAAACTACAATGAGCAGTTCTTC
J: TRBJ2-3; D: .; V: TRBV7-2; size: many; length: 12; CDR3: CASSLYKDTQYF; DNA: TGTGCCAGCAGCTTATACAAAGATACGCAGTATTTT
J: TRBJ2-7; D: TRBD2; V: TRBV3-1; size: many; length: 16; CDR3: CASSLSTGGSHYEQYF; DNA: TGTGCCAGCAGCCTCTCTACGGGAGGTTCCCACTACGAGCAGTACTTC
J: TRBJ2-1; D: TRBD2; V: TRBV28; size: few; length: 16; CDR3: CASRSPGLGLLNEQFF; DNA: TGTGCCAGCAGGAGCCCGGGACTAGGGTTGCTTAATGAGCAGTTCTTC
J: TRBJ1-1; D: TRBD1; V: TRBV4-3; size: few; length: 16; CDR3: CASSQGIQGANTEAFF; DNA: TGCGCCAGCAGCCAAGGGATACAGGGGGCGAACACTGAAGCTTTCTTT
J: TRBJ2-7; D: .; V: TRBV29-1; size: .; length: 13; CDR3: CSVGAGSYNEQYF; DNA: TGCAGCGTTGGGGCAGGGTCTTATAACGAGCAGTACTTC
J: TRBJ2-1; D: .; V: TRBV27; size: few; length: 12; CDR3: CASTALDNEQFF; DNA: TGTGCCAGCACCGCCTTGGACAATGAGCAGTTCTTC
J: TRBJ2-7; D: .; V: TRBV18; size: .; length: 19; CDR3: CASSHTAPGATGEFYEQYF; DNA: TGTGCCAGCTCACATACCGCTCCCGGGGCGACAGGCGAATTCTACGAGCAGTACTTC
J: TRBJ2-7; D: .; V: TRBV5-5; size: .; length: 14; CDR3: CASSLAQGSYEQYF; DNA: TGTGCCAGCAGCTTGGCTCAGGGCTCATACGAGCAGTACTTC
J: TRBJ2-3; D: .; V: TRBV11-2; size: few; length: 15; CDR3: CASSLEASVPDTQYF; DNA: TGTGCCAGCAGCTTAGAAGCTAGTGTCCCAGATACGCAGTATTTT
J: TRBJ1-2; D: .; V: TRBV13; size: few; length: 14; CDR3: CASSLRGGADGYTF; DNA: TGTGCCAGCAGCTTAAGGGGGGGCGCGGATGGCTACACCTTC
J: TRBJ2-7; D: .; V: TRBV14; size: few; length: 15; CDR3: CASSPRWGARGEQYF; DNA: TGTGCCAGCAGCCCCCGGTGGGGGGCGCGGGGCGAGCAGTACTTC
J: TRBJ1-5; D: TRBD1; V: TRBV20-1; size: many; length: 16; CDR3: CSARDMNRGSNQPQHF; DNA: TGCAGTGCTAGAGATATGAACAGGGGAAGCAATCAGCCCCAGCATTTT
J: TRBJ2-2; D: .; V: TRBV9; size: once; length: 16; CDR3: CASSVGLWANTGELFF; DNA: TGTGCCAGCAGCGTAGGTCTCTGGGCGAACACCGGGGAGCTGTTTTTT
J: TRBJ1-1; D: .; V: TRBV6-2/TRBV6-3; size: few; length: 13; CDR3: CASSYSKITEAFF; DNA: TGTGCCAGCAGTTACTCAAAAATCACTGAAGCTTTCTTT
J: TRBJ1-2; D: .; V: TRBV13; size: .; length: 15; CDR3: CASTFGPGGEDGYTF; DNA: TGTGCCAGCACCTTCGGACCGGGGGGCGAGGATGGCTACACCTTC
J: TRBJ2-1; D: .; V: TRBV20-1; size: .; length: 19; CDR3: CSARVLTGADSDLYNEQFF; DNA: TGCAGTGCTAGAGTGTTGACCGGGGCAGATAGCGACCTCTACAATGAGCAGTTCTTC
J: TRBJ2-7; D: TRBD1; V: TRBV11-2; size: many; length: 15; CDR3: CASSFYGQAGYEQYF; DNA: TGTGCCAGCAGCTTCTATGGACAGGCAGGCTACGAGCAGTACTTC
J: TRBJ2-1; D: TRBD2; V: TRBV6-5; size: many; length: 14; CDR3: CASSYGLAANEQFF; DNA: TGTGCCAGCAGTTACGGACTAGCGGCCAATGAGCAGTTCTTC
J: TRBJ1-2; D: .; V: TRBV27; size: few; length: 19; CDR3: CASSTRAGTAPYSYYGYTF; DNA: TGTGCCAGCTCTACTAGAGCCGGGACGGCACCCTATTCCTACTATGGCTACACCTTC
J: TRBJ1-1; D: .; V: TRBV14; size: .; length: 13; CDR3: CASSQDMGTEAFF; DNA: TGTGCCAGCAGCCAAGATATGGGCACTGAAGCTTTCTTT
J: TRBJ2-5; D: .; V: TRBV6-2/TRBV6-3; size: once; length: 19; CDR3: CASSYSSPPTGSLQETQYF; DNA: TGTGCCAGCAGTTACTCATCTCCCCCGACAGGATCCCTCCAAGAGACCCAGTACTTC
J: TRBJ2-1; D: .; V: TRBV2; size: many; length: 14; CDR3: CASSWGAGYNEQFF; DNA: TGTGCCAGCAGTTGGGGGGCGGGGTACAATGAGCAGTTCTTC
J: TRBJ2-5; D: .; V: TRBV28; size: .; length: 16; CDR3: CASRTPGVEYQETQYF; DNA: TGTGCCAGCAGGACTCCCGGGGTGGAGTACCAAGAGACCCAGTACTTC
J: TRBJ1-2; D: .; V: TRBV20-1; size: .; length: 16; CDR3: CSAGATIQGHNYGYTF; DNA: TGCAGTGCTGGAGCAACAATCCAGGGGCACAACTATGGCTACACCTTC
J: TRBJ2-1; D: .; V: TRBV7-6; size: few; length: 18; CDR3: CASSNRQELSGVYNEQFF; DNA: TGTGCCAGCAGCAACAGACAGGAGCTTTCGGGGGTTTACAATGAGCAGTTCTTC
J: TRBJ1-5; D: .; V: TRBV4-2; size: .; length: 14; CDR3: CASSQVRVGQPQHF; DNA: TGTGCCAGCAGCCAAGTCAGGGTTGGTCAGCCCCAGCATTTT
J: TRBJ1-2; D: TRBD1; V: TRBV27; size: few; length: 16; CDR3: CASSSISWTGGGGYTF; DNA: TGTGCCAGCAGTTCCATCTCCTGGACAGGGGGCGGCGGCTACACCTTC
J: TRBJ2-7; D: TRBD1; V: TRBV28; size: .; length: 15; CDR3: CASSFPGQSSYEQYF; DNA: TGTGCCAGCAGTTTCCCGGGACAGAGCTCCTACGAGCAGTACTTC
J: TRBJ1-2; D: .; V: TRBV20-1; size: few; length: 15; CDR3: CSARDRGSGIYGYTF; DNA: TGCAGTGCTAGAGATCGGGGTAGTGGGATCTATGGCTACACCTTC
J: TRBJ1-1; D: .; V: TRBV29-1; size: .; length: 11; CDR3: CSVSTNTEAFF; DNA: TGCAGCGTCTCAACGAACACTGAAGCTTTCTTT
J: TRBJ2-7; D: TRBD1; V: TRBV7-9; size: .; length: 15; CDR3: CASSLVGTGGAEQYF; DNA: TGTGCCAGCAGCTTGGTGGGGACAGGGGGCGCCGAGCAGTACTTC
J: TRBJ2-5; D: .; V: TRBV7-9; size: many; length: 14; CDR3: CASSLSDRQETQYF; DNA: TGTGCCAGCAGCTTATCGGACAGACAAGAGACCCAGTACTTC
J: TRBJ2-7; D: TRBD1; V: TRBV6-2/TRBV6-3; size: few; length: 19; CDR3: CASSYPTGQGATGSYEQYF; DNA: TGTGCCAGCAGTTACCCAACAGGACAGGGGGCGACGGGATCCTACGAGCAGTACTTC
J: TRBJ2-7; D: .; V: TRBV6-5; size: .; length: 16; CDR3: CASRPLLKGVFYEQYF; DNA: TGTGCCAGCAGACCACTCCTTAAGGGGGTTTTCTACGAGCAGTACTTC
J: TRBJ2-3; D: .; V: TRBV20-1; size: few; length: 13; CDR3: CSASEGITDTQYF; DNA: TGCAGTGCTAGTGAGGGTATAACAGATACGCAGTATTTT
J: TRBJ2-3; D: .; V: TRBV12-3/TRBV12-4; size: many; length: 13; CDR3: CASSFEGPDTQYF; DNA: TGTGCCAGCAGTTTTGAGGGGCCAGATACGCAGTATTTT
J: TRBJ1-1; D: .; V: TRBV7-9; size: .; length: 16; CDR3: CASSSSPVSLNTEAFF; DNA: TGTGCCAGCAGCTCTAGTCCCGTTTCCCTGAACACTGAAGCTTTCTTT
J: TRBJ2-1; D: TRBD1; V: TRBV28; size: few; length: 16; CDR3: CASSPRGRGFYNEQFF; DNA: TGTGCCAGCAGTCCCAGGGGGCGCGGGTTCTACAATGAGCAGTTCTTC
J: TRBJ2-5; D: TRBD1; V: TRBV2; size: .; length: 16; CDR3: CASSEIAGGFQETQYF; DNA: TGTGCCAGCAGTGAAATCGCAGGGGGCTTCCAAGAGACCCAGTACTTC
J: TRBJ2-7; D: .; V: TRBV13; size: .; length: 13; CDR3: CASSLGHQTEQYF; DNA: TGTGCCAGCAGCTTAGGCCATCAGACCGAGCAGTACTTC
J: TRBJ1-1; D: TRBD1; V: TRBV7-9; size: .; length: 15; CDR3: CASSTVQGGVTEAFF; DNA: TGTGCCAGCAGCACTGTCCAGGGGGGTGTGACTGAAGCTTTCTTT
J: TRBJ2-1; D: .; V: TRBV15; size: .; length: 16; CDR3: CATSRDAGGAYNEQFF; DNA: TGTGCCACCAGCAGAGATGCTGGAGGCGCCTACAATGAGCAGTTCTTC